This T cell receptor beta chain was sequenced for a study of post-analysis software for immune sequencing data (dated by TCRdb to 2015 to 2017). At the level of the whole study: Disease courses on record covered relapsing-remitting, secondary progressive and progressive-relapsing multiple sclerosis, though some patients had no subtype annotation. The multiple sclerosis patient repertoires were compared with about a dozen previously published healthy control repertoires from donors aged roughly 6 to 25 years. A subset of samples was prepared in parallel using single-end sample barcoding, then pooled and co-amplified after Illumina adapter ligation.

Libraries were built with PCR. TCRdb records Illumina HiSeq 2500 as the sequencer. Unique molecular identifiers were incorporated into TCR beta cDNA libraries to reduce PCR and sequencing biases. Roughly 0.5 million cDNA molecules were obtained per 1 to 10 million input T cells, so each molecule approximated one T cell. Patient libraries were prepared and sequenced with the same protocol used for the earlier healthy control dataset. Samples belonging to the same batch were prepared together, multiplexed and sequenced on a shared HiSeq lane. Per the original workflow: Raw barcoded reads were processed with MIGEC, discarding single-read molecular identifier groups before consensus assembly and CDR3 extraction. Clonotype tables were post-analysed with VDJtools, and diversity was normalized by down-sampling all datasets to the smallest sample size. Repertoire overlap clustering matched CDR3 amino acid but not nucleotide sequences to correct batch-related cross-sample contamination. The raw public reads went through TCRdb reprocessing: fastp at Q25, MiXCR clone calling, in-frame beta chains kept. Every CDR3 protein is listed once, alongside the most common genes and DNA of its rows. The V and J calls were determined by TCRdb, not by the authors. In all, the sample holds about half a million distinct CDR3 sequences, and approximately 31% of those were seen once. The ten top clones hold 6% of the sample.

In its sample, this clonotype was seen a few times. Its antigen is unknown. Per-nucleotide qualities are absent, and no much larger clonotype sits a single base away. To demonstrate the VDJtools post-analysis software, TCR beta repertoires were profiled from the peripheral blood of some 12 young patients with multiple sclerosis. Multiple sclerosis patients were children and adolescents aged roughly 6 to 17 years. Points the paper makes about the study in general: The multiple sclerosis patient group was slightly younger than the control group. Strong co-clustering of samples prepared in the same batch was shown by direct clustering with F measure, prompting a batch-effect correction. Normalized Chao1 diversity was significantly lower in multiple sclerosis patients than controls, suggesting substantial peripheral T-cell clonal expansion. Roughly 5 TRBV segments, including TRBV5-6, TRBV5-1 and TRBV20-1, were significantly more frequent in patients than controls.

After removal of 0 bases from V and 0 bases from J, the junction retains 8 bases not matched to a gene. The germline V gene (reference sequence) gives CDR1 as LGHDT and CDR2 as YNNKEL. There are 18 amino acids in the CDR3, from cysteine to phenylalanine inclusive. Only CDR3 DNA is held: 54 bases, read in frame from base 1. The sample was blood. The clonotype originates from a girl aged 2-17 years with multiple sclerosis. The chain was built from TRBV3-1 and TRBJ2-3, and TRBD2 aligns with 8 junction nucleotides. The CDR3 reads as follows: CASSQDGLAERSTDTQYF. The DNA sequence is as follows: TGTGCCAGCAGCCAAGACGGACTAGCCGAGCGTAGCACAGATACGCAGTATTTT.